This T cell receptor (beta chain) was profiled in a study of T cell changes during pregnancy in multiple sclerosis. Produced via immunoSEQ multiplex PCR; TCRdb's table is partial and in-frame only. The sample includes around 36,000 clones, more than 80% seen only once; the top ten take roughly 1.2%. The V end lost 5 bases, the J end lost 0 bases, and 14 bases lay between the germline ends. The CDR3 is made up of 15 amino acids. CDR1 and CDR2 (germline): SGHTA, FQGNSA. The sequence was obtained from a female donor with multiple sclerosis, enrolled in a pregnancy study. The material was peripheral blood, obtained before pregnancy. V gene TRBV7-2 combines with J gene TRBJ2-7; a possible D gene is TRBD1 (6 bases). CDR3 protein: CASSRQTGTSYEQYF. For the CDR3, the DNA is TGTGCCAGCAGCCGCCAAACAGGGACCTCCTACGAGCAGTACTTC.